Below, 21 T cell receptor beta chains from the same sample are listed, as sequenced in a study of cytomegalovirus exposure and HLA in healthy donors. The study ran its PCR with 60 Vbeta and 13 Jbeta primers. Assay: immunoSEQ multiplex PCR; the TCRdb copy retains only in-frame clones and omits some. The sample yields around 80,000 clones, approximately 65% seen once. The specimen was PBMCs. The source is a male donor in good health and CMV-seropositive.

The V call is TRBV27, the J call TRBJ2-7, with 8 bases aligning to TRBD1. CDR3 size: 16 residues. The V gene's germline CDR1 is MNHEY and CDR2 SMNVEV (reference sequence). Unmatched junction bases numbered 7, after V lost 2 bases and J lost 1 base. DNA for the CDR3: TGTGCCAGCAGTTTAAGGGGCAGGGGGCTGTCCTACGAGCAGTACTTC. The encoded protein is CASSLRGRGLSYEQYF.

This clone was counted a few times. At one end the junction does not follow the germline gene, possibly because of a read error. V gene TRBV11-2 combines with J gene TRBJ2-7; TRBD1 aligns across 7 bases. Germline V gene lookup returns CDR1 SGHAT and CDR2 FQNNGV. There are 16 residues in the CDR3. The CDR3 loop is CARSLDSGQIPWEQYF. The CDR3 DNA follows: TGTGCCCGCAGCTTAGATTCGGGACAGATCCCATGGGAGCAGTACTTC.

The genes are TRBV5-6 and TRBJ2-1, with 11 nucleotides matching TRBD2. Unmatched junction bases numbered 2, after V lost 4 bases and J lost 5 bases. Germline CDR1 is SGHDT and CDR2 is YYEEEE. This CDR3 comprises 14 residues. CDR3 in amino acids: CASSPGLADNEQFF. The CDR3 DNA reads as TGTGCCAGCAGCCCGGGACTAGCGGACAATGAGCAGTTCTTC.

This clone was detected only a few times. This rearrangement joins TRBV9 to TRBJ1-2, with 7 nucleotides matching TRBD1. The trim removed 0 bases at V and 3 bases at J, leaving 5 bases unmatched. The germline CDR1 and CDR2 sequences are SGDLS and YYNGEE. The CDR3 contains 15 residues. The CDR3 DNA follows: TGTGCCAGCAGCGTAGACGGGACAGCCTACTATGGCTACACCTTC. Translated: CASSVDGTAYYGYTF.

The rearrangement joins TRBV27 to TRBJ2-3; 7 nucleotides agree with TRBD2. Per the germline V gene, CDR1 is MNHEY and CDR2 is SMNVEV (reference sequence). The CDR3 consists of 15 residues. V trimming: 6 bases; J trimming: 0 bases; junction bases outside the gene matches: 6. The CDR3 sequence is CASSKAGRSTDTQYF. The CDR3 DNA reads as TGTGCCAGCAGCAAAGCGGGGCGAAGCACAGATACGCAGTATTTT.

Written as DNA, the CDR3 is TGTGCCAGCAGCGCCGGACAGAAAGATCAGCCCCAGCATTTT. It is translated as CASSAGQKDQPQHF. V and J are TRBV9 and TRBJ1-5, with D perhaps matching TRBD1 (6 bases). V lost 3 bases to trimming and J lost 5 bases, with 12 bases between them. Germline CDR1 reads SGDLS; CDR2 reads YYNGEE. CDR3 length equals 14 residues.

This clone was detected only a few times. CDR3 bases: TGTGCCAGTAGTACAGGGGGCTCCTACAATGAGCAGTTCTTC. It yields the protein CASSTGGSYNEQFF. The chain uses TRBV19 and TRBJ2-1, with 7 positions matching TRBD1. The CDR3 consists of 14 residues. Unmatched junction bases numbered 0, after V lost 4 bases and J lost 0 bases. From germline, CDR1 is LNHDA and CDR2 SQIVND (reference sequence).

The gene calls are TRBV23-1 and TRBJ2-7; 9 bases match TRBD1. TRBV23-1 is an open reading frame whose function is uncertain. The CDR3 sequence is 18 residues long. V lost 1 base and J lost 5; bases outside the gene matches: 15. The CDR3, as DNA: TGCGCCAGCAGTCAATTTATGCCCGGGCGGGACAGGGACCACGAGCAGTACTTC. It specifies CASSQFMPGRDRDHEQYF.

CDR3 nucleotide sequence: TGCAGCGTTGGGGGAGGAAGCAATCAGCCCCAGCATTTT. Its translation: CSVGGGSNQPQHF. The chain couples TRBV29-1 to TRBJ1-5; D unresolved. V shed 4 bases and J shed 1 base, with 8 bases lying between them. This CDR3 spans 13 amino acids. The germline gives CDR1 SQVTM, CDR2 ANQGSEA. The full variable domain, completed using reference TRBV29-1 and TRBJ1-5, is SAVISQKPSRDICQRGTSLTIQCQVDSQVTMMFWYRQQPGQSLTLIATANQGSEATYESGFVIDKFPISRPNLTFSTLTVSNMSPEDSSIYLCSVGGGSNQPQHFGDGTRLSIL.

J is TRBJ1-1 and V is TRBV6-5, with TRBD1 as a possible D gene (5 bases). Germline V gives CDR1 MNHEY, CDR2 SVGAGI. This CDR3 has 12 amino acids. Between the trimmed V and J ends, which lost 5 bases and 4 bases, there was a span of 8 bases. The DNA for the CDR3 is TGTGCCAGCAGTCACGGGGGCACTGAAGCTTTCTTT. It is translated as CASSHGGTEAFF.

There are a few counts of this clone. This chain links TRBV28 with TRBJ2-1; 7 bases align to TRBD2. Germline V gene sequence: CDR1 MDHEN, CDR2 SYDVKM. Germline trimming cut 3 bases from V and 4 bases from J; bases unmatched to any gene: 6. The CDR3 runs 15 residues. In DNA form, the CDR3 reads TGTGCCAGCAGTTTGATGGACGGGAGGTACAATGAGCAGTTCTTC. It is translated as CASSLMDGRYNEQFF.

J is TRBJ1-1 and V is TRBV28; 7 bases line up with TRBD1. CDR3 size: 15 residues. CDR1 is MDHEN, CDR2 SYDVKM, per germline. With 6 bases clipped from V and 1 base from J, the junction kept 8 bases outside the gene matches. CDR3 in DNA: TGTGCCAGCAGCTTGGGGGGACAGAGGAACACTGAAGCTTTCTTT. Amino acid sequence: CASSLGGQRNTEAFF.

The chain carries TRBV6-1 and TRBJ1-5; the D gene is possibly TRBD1 (6 bases). Trimming took off 7 bases at V and 4 bases at J, with 14 bases between the two ends. CDR1 MNHNS and CDR2 SASEGT come from the germline V gene. The CDR3 length is 14 residues. In nucleotides, the CDR3 is TGTGCCAGCATCGAGACAGGACGGAATCAGCCCCAGCATTTT. Its protein product is CASIETGRNQPQHF.

This sequence joins TRBV5-4 and TRBJ2-5; 10 bases agree with TRBD2. The CDR3 loop spans 15 amino acids. CDR1 is SGHNT, CDR2 YYREEE, per germline (reference sequence). With 4 bases clipped from V and 6 bases from J, the junction kept 9 bases outside the gene matches. CDR3 in amino acids: CASSPPSGRAKTQYF. CDR3 DNA sequence: TGTGCCAGCAGCCCGCCGAGCGGGAGGGCAAAGACCCAGTACTTC.

The chain employs TRBV10-3 and TRBJ1-6, with unresolved D. There are 15 residues in the CDR3. The V end was cut by 0 bases, the J end by 9 bases, with 12 bases between. Germline lookup yields CDR1 ENHRY and CDR2 SYGVKD. The CDR3 DNA follows: TGTGCCATCAGTGAGTCGGCGGGGAATGGTTCACCCCTCCACTTT. Protein sequence: CAISESAGNGSPLHF.

The chain combines TRBV6-5 with TRBJ1-1, with D perhaps TRBD1 (6 bases). The CDR3 has 16 amino acids. V dropped 2 bases and J dropped 1 base, with 14 bases sitting between them. Per the germline V gene, CDR1 is MNHEY and CDR2 is SVGAGI. CDR3: CASSYAGGQWNTEAFF. Written as DNA, the CDR3 is TGTGCCAGCAGTTACGCGGGGGGGCAGTGGAACACTGAAGCTTTCTTT.

This clone has only a few counts. The chain employs TRBV19 and TRBJ2-2, with a weak D call TRBD2 (5 bases). CDR3 length: 16 residues. V lost 7 bases and J lost 5, with 20 bases in between. Germline V gene data show CDR1 as LNHDA and CDR2 as SQIVND (reference sequence). CDR3 residues: CASTSHRRRGTGELFF. In DNA form, the CDR3 reads TGTGCCAGTACCTCACATCGGCGCAGAGGGACCGGGGAGCTGTTTTTT.

A single count supports this clone. V is TRBV18 and J is TRBJ1-5, with 8 bases lining up with TRBD1. With 3 bases clipped from V and 4 bases from J, the junction kept 2 bases outside the gene matches. The length of the CDR3 is 14 residues. Germline V gives CDR1 KGHSH, CDR2 LQKENI. CDR3 in amino acids: CASSPRDRNQPQHF. CDR3 nucleotides: TGTGCCAGCTCACCGAGGGACAGGAATCAGCCCCAGCATTTT.

The genes are TRBV7-2 and TRBJ2-1, with D unresolved. Per the germline V gene, CDR1 is SGHTA and CDR2 is FQGNSA. This CDR3 spans 13 amino acids. V was trimmed by 7 bases and J by 4 bases, leaving 11 bases between them. This CDR3 is CASTIDFYNEQFF. Written as DNA, the CDR3 is TGTGCCAGCACCATAGACTTTTACAATGAGCAGTTCTTC.

This sequence joins TRBV5-1 and TRBJ1-1, with TRBD1 identical over 8 bases. CDR3 length: 17 residues. After removal of 2 bases from V and 0 bases from J, the junction contained 9 bases not matched to a gene. From germline, CDR1 is SGHRS and CDR2 YFSETQ. CDR3 bases: TGCGCCAGCAGCTTTCCCGACAGGGGCGACTTGAACACTGAAGCTTTCTTT. It translates to CASSFPDRGDLNTEAFF.

This clone was counted a few times. The V call is TRBV4-3, the J call TRBJ1-2; tentatively, D is TRBD1 (6 bases). V was cut by 2 bases and J by 1 base, with 11 bases left in between. The germline gives CDR1 LGHNA, CDR2 YSLEER. This CDR3 has 15 residues. DNA of the CDR3: TGCGCCAGCAGCCAACAGGGGTCGGGTAACTATGGCTACACCTTC. It codes for CASSQQGSGNYGYTF.